A selection of T cell receptor beta chains follows, all from one sample in a study of T cell responses to AZD1222 COVID-19 vaccine. TCRdb's copy holds only in-frame clones and misses some; the assay was immunoSEQ multiplex PCR. The sample has 60,000 to 90,000 clones, over 60% seen once. This specimen was peripheral blood, taken 28 days after the second dose of the MenACWY control vaccine. The source is an adult who received the MenACWY meningococcal vaccine as a control. CDR3s include the opening cysteine and the closing phenylalanine or tryptophan.

v_call,cdr3_aa
TRBV10-3,CAISKGGTEAFF
TRBV28,CASSSVGGWETQYF
TRBV6-5,CASSSQERRYTEAFF
TRBV7-9,CASSLGALSEKLFF
TRBV28,CASNGLAGVRDTGELFF
TRBV7-8,CASSLVWGGNSPLHF
TRBV7-2,CASRAPGQKYNEQFF
TRBV5-4,CASSGGLGSGNTIYF
TRBV7-9,CASSSAGLSAREFF
TRBV7-9,CASSLDSPRDTIYF
TRBV3-1/TRBV3-2,CASSQIRGFAEAFF
TRBV27,CASSFSGVNSPLHF
TRBV24-1,CATSRQGYNEQFF
TRBV7-3,CASSLTASYEQYF
TRBV6-6,CASSPLTTDTQYF
TRBV18,CASSPSVGTSAIQETQYF
TRBV19,CASSTTRQANYGYTF
TRBV14,CASSQDIPGQGVSLHF